These 9 T cell receptor beta chains came from one sample sequenced in a study of regulatory T cells in long-lasting Graves disease. Construction of TCR beta libraries relied on iRepertoire HTBI primers and on Arm-PCR targeting CDR3 regions. Each CDR3 protein is one row after TCRdb ran MiXCR on the multiplex PCR reads. The table has fewer than 550,000 distinct CDR3 sequences, around a fifth seen once. The time point was: persistent/refractory GD, antithyroid drugs over 5 years with positive TRAb. Generation of the TCR library employed RNA extracted from PBMCs. The sample in question was peripheral blood mononuclear cells (PBMCs), obtained when the disease was refractory, from a patient treated with antithyroid drugs. These receptor sequences come from a female donor with Graves disease.

About this clonotype: With a much larger clone just one base away, this may be a read error. The V gene is TRBV6-2 or TRBV6-3, the J gene TRBJ2-5; a possible D gene is TRBD2 (7 bases). Per the germline V gene, CDR1 is MNHEY and CDR2 is SVGEGT. The CDR3 sequence is 16 residues long. The CDR3 loop is CASSYLGGLRQEAQYF. The CDR3 region has the DNA TGTGCCAGCAGTTACTTGGGGGGGCTCCGGCAAGAGGCCCAGTACTTC.

At least ten counts were recorded for this clonotype. The chain recombines TRBV2 with TRBJ1-1; D gene unclear. The CDR3 is made up of 14 amino acids. V gave up 4 bases and J gave up 1 base, with 10 bases separating them. CDR1 and CDR2 (germline): SNHLY, FYNNEI. The CDR3 here is CASSVAAANTEAFF. The DNA for the CDR3 is TGTGCCAGCAGTGTGGCGGCAGCGAACACTGAAGCTTTCTTT.

This clonotype appeared many times. This chain connects TRBV6-6 to TRBJ1-2, with TRBD1 identical over 7 bases. CDR3 size: 17 residues. V shed 0 bases, J shed 1 base, and the junction held 8 bases outside the gene matches. Germline CDR1 reads MNHNY; CDR2 reads SVGAGI (reference sequence). The CDR3: CASSYSETGVVNYGYTF. The CDR3 DNA reads TGTGCCAGCAGTTACTCGGAAACAGGGGTAGTTAACTATGGCTACACCTTC.

This clonotype was seen many times. The genes are TRBV7-2 and TRBJ2-7, with 7 positions matching TRBD2. Germline values: CDR1 SGHTA, CDR2 FQGNSA. The CDR3 is 15 residues long. The J segment lost 3 bases and the V segment lost 1 base, leaving 6 bases of the junction unmatched. The CDR3 protein is CASSLDFSGYYEQYF. The DNA of the CDR3 is TGTGCCAGCAGCTTAGATTTTAGCGGGTACTACGAGCAGTACTTC.

This clonotype was seen at least ten times. The chain joins TRBV24-1 to TRBJ2-5, with 8 positions matching TRBD1. The trim removed 4 bases at V and 4 bases at J, leaving 7 bases unmatched. The germline V gene has CDR1 KGHDR and CDR2 SFDVKD. The CDR3 length is 15 residues. The CDR3 here is CATSELGQGPETQYF. In DNA, the CDR3 is TGTGCCACCAGTGAATTAGGACAGGGTCCAGAGACCCAGTACTTC.

The chain couples TRBV25-1 to TRBJ2-2; TRBD2 is a possible D gene (6 bases). V was clipped by 3 bases and J by 7 bases, with 9 bases between them. Germline-derived CDR1 and CDR2 are MGHDK and SYGVNS. The CDR3 sequence is 13 residues long. CDR3: CASSDLGGGELFF. DNA for the CDR3: TGTGCCAGCAGTGACCTGGGGGGCGGGGAGCTGTTTTTT.

This clonotype has ten or more counts. The chain combines TRBV28 with TRBJ1-1, with 8 bases identical to TRBD1. This CDR3 has 15 residues. Germline values: CDR1 MDHEN, CDR2 SYDVKM. After removal of 6 bases from V and 0 bases from J, the junction contained 6 bases not matched to a gene. CDR3 amino acids: CASRWTGSVNTEAFF. For the CDR3, the DNA is TGTGCCAGCAGGTGGACAGGGTCTGTGAACACTGAAGCTTTCTTT.

This clonotype was counted ten times or more. The chain joins TRBV20-1 to TRBJ2-7, with D hard to call. CDR3 size: 15 residues. Trimming shortened V by 0 bases and J by 3 bases, and 15 bases separated the two germline ends. Per the germline V gene, CDR1 is DFQATT and CDR2 is SNEGSKA (reference sequence). The DNA of the CDR3 is TGCAGTGCTAGAGATCCGCTCCGCGTGCACTACGAGCAGTACTTC. It codes for CSARDPLRVHYEQYF.

The gene calls are TRBV28 and TRBJ1-1; TRBD1 might be the D (5 bases). Germline lookup yields CDR1 MDHEN and CDR2 SYDVKM. The CDR3 has 19 amino acids. The ends were cut back, 7 bases at V and 2 bases at J, with 29 bases in the middle. The CDR3 protein is CASTLPIGGVGGINTEAFF. CDR3 nucleotide sequence: TGTGCCAGCACCCTCCCAATAGGCGGGGTGGGGGGGATTAACACTGAAGCTTTCTTT.